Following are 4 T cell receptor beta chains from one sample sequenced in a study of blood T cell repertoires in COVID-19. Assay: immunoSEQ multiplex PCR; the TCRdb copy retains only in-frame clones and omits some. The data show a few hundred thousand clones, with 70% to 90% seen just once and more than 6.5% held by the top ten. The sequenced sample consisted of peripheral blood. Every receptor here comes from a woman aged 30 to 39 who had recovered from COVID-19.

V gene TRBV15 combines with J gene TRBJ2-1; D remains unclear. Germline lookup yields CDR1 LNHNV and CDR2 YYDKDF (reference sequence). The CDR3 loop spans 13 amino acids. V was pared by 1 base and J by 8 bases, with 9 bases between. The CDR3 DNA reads TGTGCCACCAGCAGAGGACTTCTCGATGAGCAGTTCTTC. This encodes CATSRGLLDEQFF.

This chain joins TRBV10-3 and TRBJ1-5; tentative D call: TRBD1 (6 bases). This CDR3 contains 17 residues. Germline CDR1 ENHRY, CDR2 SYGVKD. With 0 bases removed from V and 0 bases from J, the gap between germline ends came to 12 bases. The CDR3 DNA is TGTGCCATCAGTGAGTCGTTGGGGGCCCCTAGCAATCAGCCCCAGCATTTT. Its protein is CAISESLGAPSNQPQHF.

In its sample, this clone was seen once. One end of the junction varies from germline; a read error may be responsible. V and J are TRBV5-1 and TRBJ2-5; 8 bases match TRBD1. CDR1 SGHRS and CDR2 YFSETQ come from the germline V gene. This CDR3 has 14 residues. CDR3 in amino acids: CASNLGQAEETQYF. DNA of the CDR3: TGCGCCAGCAACTTGGGACAGGCCGAAGAGACCCAGTACTTC.

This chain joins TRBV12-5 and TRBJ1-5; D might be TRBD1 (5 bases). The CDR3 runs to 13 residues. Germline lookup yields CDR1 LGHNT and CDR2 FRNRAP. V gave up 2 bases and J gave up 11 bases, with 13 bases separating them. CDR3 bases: TGTGCTAGTGGTTTGAAAGATAAGGGGACCCAGCATTTT. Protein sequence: CASGLKDKGTQHF.